Included here is one TCR beta chain sequence, with context. Its antigen is not known. The sample originates from a study of T-cell memory formation after mild COVID-19. Regarding the study as a whole: The study detected some responding clones in pre-infection memory, suggesting cross-reactive memory joined. Those CD4+ clones that contracted were mainly in CM and EM (CD8+ ones in EMRA). CD4+ bias marked clones expanding day 15 to 37, unlike balanced contracting clones.

V lost 1 base and J 5 bases, leaving 6 bases between the germline ends. CDR3 size: 13 residues. Germline CDR1 and CDR2: SEHNR and FQNEAQ (reference sequence). Constant-segment primers and 5'RACE yielded cDNA libraries for TCR alpha and TCR beta, each carrying sample barcodes and UMIs. In TCRdb, the 5' RACE reads were re-called with MiXCR into one record per CDR3 protein. The sample yields around 410,000 distinct CDR3 sequences, more than 20% seen once. The chain links TRBV7-9 to TRBJ2-4; D is perhaps TRBD1 (6 bases). The specimen sequenced was PBMCs or a T cell subset sorted from them (not recorded which). This sequence originates from an adult woman who had mild COVID-19 (a few samples of this study predate the infection). Cell type and time point are not known. The CDR3 reads CASSLDRENIQYF. The DNA for the CDR3 is TGTGCCAGCAGCTTAGACAGGGAAAACATTCAGTACTTC.